This T cell receptor beta chain came from a study of blood T cell repertoires in COVID-19. Study-level information: The United States, Italy and Spain provided the acute and convalescent COVID-19 samples.

The repertoire was sequenced with immunoSEQ multiplex PCR; TCRdb's copy has only in-frame clones and lacks some. The table shows about 210,000 clones, with around 89% occurring only once. This receptor was identified in a woman aged 40 to 50 with acute or convalescent COVID-19. Material for sequencing was peripheral blood.

The DNA of the CDR3 is TGTGCCAGCAGTGTCGTGGACAGGGCTGAAGCTTTCTTT. It is translated as CASSVVDRAEAFF. V and J are TRBV2 and TRBJ1-1, with 8 bases fitting TRBD1. Germline assignment: CDR1 SNHLY and CDR2 FYNNEI. With V trimmed by 4 bases and J by 6 bases, 4 bases remained unmatched. This CDR3 comprises 13 residues.